This T cell receptor (beta chain) is from a study of blood T cell repertoires in COVID-19. About the study: Spain, Italy and the United States supplied samples that represented acute and convalescent COVID-19.

CDR1 and CDR2 from the germline V gene are SGHNT and YENEEA. The CDR3 is 16 amino acids. V lost 3 bases and J lost 0, with 13 bases in between. Original analysis: Reference gene primer amplification gave estimated nucleated cell counts. Profiled with immunoSEQ multiplex PCR; TCRdb holds only in-frame clones, not every one. V, J and clone size are those of that table, while D and trimming were read from the DNA. Of roughly 70,000 clones listed, 70% to 90% are singletons. This chain uses TRBV11-3 with TRBJ2-3, with D tentatively TRBD2 (6 bases). Sequenced input: peripheral blood. This clonotype was sampled from a man between 65 and 79 years old with active COVID-19. The CDR3 DNA sequence: TGTGCCAGCAGCTTGAGCGGCGGGACTAGCACAGATACGCAGTATTTT. Protein sequence: CASSLSGGTSTDTQYF.